This TCR beta chain was profiled in a study of blood T cell repertoires in COVID-19. The overall study: The cDNA or gDNA used as material had been derived from T cells, B-cell-depleted T cells, or PBMCs.

V was clipped by 8 bases and J by 1 base; unmatched bases: 6. The V gene's germline CDR1 is MNHEY and CDR2 SMNVEV (reference sequence). The CDR3 has 15 amino acids. Authors' data handling: Quantification of nucleated cells was approximated via reference gene primer amplification. Only in-frame clones appear in the TCRdb table, and some are missing; sequencing was by immunoSEQ multiplex PCR. The V and J calls and the clone size are those of that table, but D and trimming were determined from the DNA. The table has some 240,000 clones, approximately 81% seen once. Adults between roughly 18 and 90 years of age took part from fewer than 30 US areas. Researchers sorted participants into cohorts using their self-reported clinical history.

V is TRBV27 and J is TRBJ1-5, with TRBD1 matching over 9 bases. The sample comprised PBMCs or T cells enriched from blood (not recorded which). The TCR was taken from a woman in her 50s who had been exposed to COVID-19. The CDR3 loop is CASRPGTGSNQPQHF. Written as DNA, the CDR3 is TGTGCCAGCCGACCCGGGACAGGGAGCAATCAGCCCCAGCATTTT.